This T cell receptor (beta chain) was sequenced in a study of Graves' ophthalmopathy and Graves' hyperthyroidism. Germline CDR1 and CDR2: DFQATT and SNEGSKA (reference sequence). V lost 6 bases, J lost 1 base, and 14 bases stayed unmatched. The CDR3 has 16 residues. Beta-chain TCR CDR3 regions were amplified from RNA transcripts. In the first round, RT-PCR was carried out with HTBI primers, and a multiplex PCR formed the second round. From the multiplex PCR reads, TCRdb called clonotypes with MiXCR, one entry per CDR3 protein. In the table there are hundreds of thousands of distinct CDR3 sequences, approximately 39% of which are singletons.

The origin of this receptor is an adult man with Graves' ophthalmopathy. Sequencing input: peripheral blood. The rearrangement links TRBV20-1 to TRBJ2-5; 7 positions agree with TRBD2. The CDR3 here is CSASSHRREPQETQYF. The CDR3 region has the DNA TGCAGTGCCAGCAGCCACCGGCGGGAGCCCCAAGAGACCCAGTACTTC.